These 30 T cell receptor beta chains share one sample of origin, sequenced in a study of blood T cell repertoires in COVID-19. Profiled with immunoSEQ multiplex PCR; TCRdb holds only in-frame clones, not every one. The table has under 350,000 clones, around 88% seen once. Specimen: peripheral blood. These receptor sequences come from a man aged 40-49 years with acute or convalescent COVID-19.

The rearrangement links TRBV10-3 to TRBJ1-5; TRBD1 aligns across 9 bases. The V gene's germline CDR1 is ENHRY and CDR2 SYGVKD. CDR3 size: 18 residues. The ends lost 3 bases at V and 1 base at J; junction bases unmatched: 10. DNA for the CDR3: TGTGCCATCAGTGACCCTCGGGACAGGGAGGGGAGCAATCAGCCCCAGCATTTT. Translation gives CAISDPRDREGSNQPQHF.

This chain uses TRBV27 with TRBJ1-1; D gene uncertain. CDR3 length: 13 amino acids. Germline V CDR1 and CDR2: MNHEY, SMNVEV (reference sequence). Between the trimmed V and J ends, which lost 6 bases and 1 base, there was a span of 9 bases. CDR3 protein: CASRRYRNTEAFF. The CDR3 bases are TGTGCCAGCAGACGATACAGGAACACTGAAGCTTTCTTT.

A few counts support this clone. CDR3 coding DNA: TGTGCCAGCAGCTTGGACATGGTGAACACTGAAGCTTTCTTT. This encodes CASSLDMVNTEAFF. V is TRBV5-4 and J is TRBJ1-1; D call uncertain. CDR1 and CDR2 from the germline V gene are SGHNT and YYREEE (reference sequence). With 0 bases removed from V and 0 bases from J, the gap between germline ends came to 6 bases. The CDR3 covers 14 residues.

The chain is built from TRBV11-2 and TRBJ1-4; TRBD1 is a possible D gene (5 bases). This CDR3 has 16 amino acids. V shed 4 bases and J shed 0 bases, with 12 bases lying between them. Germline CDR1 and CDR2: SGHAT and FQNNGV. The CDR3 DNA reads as TGTGCCAGCAGCTCGACAGCGACTGCAACTAATGAAAAACTGTTTTTT. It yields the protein CASSSTATATNEKLFF.

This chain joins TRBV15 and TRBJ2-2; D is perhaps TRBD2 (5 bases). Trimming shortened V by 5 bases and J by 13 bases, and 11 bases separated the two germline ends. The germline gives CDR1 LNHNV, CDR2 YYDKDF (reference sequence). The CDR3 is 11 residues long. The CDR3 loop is CATSLGVGLFF. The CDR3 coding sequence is TGTGCCACCAGCCTCGGGGTGGGGCTGTTTTTT.

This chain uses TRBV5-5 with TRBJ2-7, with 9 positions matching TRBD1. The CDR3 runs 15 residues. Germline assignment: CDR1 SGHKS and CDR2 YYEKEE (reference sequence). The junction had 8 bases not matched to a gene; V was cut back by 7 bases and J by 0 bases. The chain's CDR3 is CASQQGAGSSYEQYF. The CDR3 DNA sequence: TGTGCCAGCCAACAGGGGGCGGGAAGCTCCTACGAGCAGTACTTC.

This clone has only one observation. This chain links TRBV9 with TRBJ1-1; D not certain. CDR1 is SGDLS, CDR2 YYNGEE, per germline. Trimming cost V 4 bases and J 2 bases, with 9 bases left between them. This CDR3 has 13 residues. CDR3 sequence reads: CASSLQANTEAFF. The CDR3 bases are TGTGCCAGCAGCCTCCAGGCTAACACTGAAGCTTTCTTT.

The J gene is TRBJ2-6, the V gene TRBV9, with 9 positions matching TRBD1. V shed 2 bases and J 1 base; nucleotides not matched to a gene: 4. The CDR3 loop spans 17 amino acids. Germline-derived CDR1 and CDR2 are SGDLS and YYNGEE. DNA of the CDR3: TGTGCCAGCAGCGTGGACAGGGGTGTGTCTGGGGCCAACGTCCTGACTTTC. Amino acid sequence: CASSVDRGVSGANVLTF.

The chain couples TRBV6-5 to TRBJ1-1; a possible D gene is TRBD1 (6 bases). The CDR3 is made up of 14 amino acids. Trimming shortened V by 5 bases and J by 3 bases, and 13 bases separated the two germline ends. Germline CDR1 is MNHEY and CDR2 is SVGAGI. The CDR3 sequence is CASSQGIAHTEAFF. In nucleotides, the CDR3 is TGTGCCAGCAGTCAGGGGATCGCCCACACTGAAGCTTTCTTT.

The CDR3 DNA is TGTGCCAGCAGCCAAGTCGCAGGGGGCCCCTCTGGGGCCAACGTCCTGACTTTC. Translation: CASSQVAGGPSGANVLTF. The chain is built from TRBV3-1 (or the pseudogene TRBV3-2) and TRBJ2-6; 8 positions agree with TRBD1. CDR1 and CDR2 (germline): LGHDT, YNNKEL (reference sequence). The CDR3 contains 18 residues. V shed 1 base, J shed 0 bases, and the junction held 5 bases outside the gene matches.

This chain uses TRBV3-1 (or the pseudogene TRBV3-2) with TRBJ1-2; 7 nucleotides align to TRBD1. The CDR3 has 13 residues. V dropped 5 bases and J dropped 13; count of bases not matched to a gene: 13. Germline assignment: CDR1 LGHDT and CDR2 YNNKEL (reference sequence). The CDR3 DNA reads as TGTGCCAGCAGCTGGCGTACAGGGGATAGCTCCACCTTC. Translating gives CASSWRTGDSSTF.

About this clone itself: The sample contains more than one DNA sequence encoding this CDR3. The DNA of the CDR3 is TGTGCCACCAGTGATTTGGTGGGGGGAGAGCAGTACTTC. Residues: CATSDLVGGEQYF. V usage is TRBV24-1 and J usage is TRBJ2-7, with a tentative D call TRBD2 (6 bases). CDR3 size: 13 residues. The germline V gene has CDR1 KGHDR and CDR2 SFDVKD. V lost 0 bases, J lost 7 bases, and 9 bases lay in between.

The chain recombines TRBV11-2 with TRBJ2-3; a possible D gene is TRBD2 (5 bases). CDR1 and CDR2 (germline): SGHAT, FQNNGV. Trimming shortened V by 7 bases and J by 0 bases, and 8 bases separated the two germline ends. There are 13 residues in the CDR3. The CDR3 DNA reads TGTGCCAGCAAGGCGGGTAGCACAGATACGCAGTATTTT. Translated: CASKAGSTDTQYF.

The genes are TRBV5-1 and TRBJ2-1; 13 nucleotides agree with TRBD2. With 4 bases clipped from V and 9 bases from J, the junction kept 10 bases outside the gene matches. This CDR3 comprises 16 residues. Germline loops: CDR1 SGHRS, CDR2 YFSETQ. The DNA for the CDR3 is TGCGCCAGCAGCCCGGGACTAGCGGGGTTAAACGGTGAGCAGTTCTTC. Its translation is CASSPGLAGLNGEQFF.

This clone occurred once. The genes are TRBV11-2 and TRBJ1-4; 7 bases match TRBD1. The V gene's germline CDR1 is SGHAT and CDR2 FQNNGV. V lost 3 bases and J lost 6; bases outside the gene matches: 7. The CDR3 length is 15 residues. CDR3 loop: CASSFEGAADEKLFF. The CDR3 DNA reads TGTGCCAGCAGCTTCGAGGGGGCCGCCGATGAAAAACTGTTTTTT.

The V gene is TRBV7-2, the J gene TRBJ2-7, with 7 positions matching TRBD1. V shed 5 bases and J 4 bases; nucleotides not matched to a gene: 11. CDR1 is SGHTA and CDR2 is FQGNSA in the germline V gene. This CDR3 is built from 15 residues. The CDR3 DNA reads TGTGCCAGCAGCGTAGGGACAGCCATGATTTACGAGCAGTACTTC. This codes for CASSVGTAMIYEQYF.

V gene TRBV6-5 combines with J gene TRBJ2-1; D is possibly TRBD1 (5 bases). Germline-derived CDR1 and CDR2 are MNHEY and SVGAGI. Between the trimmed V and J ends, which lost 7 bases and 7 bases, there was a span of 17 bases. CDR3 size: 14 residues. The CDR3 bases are TGTGCCAGCAATATAGGAACAGGACGTAATGAGCAGTTCTTC. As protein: CASNIGTGRNEQFF.

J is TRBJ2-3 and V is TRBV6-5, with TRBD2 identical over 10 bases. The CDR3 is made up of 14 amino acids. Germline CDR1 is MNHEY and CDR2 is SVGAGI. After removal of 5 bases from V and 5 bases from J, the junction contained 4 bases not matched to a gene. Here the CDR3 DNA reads TGTGCCAGCAGTACAGCGGGGGGGGAAGATACGCAGTATTTT. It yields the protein CASSTAGGEDTQYF.

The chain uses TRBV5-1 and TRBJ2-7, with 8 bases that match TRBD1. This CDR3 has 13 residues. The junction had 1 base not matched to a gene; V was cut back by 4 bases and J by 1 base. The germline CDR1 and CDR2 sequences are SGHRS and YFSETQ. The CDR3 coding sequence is TGCGCCAGCAGCCGACAGGGGTCCTACGAGCAGTACTTC. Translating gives CASSRQGSYEQYF.

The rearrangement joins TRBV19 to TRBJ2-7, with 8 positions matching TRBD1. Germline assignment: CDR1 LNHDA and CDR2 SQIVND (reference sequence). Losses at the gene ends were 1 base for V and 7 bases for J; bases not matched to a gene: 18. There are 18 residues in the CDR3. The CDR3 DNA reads TGTGCCAGTAGTATAGGAGGGCGTATTGGGACAGGATTCCCTGAGCAGTACTTC. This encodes CASSIGGRIGTGFPEQYF. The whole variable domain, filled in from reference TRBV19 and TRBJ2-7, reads DGGITQSPKYLFRKEGQNVTLSCEQNLNHDAMYWYRQDPGQGLRLIYYSQIVNDFQKGDIAEGYSVSREKKESFPLTVTSAQKNPTAFYLCASSIGGRIGTGFPEQYFGPGTRLTVT.

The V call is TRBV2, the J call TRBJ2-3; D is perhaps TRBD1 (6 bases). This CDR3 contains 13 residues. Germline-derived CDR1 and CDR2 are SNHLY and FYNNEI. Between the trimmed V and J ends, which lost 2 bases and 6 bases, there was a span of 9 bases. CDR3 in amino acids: CASSEQGSDTQYF. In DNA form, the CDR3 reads TGTGCCAGCAGTGAACAGGGGTCGGATACGCAGTATTTT. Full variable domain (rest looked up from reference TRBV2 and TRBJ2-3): EPEVTQTPSHQVTQMGQEVILRCVPISNHLYFYWYRQILGQKVEFLVSFYNNEISEKSEIFDDQFSVERPDGSNFTLKIRSTKLEDSAMYFCASSEQGSDTQYFGPGTRLTVL.

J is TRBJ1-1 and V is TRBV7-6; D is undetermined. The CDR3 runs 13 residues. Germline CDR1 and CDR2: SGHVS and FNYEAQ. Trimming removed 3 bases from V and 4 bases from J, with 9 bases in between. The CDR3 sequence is CASSLGQPTEAFF. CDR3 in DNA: TGTGCCAGCAGCTTGGGCCAACCCACTGAAGCTTTCTTT.

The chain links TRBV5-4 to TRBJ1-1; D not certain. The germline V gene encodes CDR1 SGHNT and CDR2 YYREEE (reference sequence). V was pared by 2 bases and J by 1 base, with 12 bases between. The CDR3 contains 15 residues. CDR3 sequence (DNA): TGTGCCAGCAGCTTCTACCGGGTCGAGAACACTGAAGCTTTCTTT. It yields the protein CASSFYRVENTEAFF.

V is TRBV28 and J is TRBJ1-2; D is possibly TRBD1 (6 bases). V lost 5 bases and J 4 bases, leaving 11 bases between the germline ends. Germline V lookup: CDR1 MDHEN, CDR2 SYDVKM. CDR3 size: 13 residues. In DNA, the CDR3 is TGTGCCAGCAGTCTGGGGGCACCCTATGGCTACACCTTC. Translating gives CASSLGAPYGYTF.

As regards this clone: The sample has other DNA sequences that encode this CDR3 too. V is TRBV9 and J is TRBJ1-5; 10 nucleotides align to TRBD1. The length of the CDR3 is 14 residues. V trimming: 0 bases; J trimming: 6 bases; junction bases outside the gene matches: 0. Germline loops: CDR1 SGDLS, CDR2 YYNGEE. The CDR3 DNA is TGTGCCAGCAGCGTAGGGACAGGGGGTCAGCCCCAGCATTTT. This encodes CASSVGTGGQPQHF.

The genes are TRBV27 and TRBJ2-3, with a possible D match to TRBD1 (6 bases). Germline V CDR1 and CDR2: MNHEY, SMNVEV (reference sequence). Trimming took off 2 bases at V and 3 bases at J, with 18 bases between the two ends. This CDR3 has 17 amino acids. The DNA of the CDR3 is TGTGCCAGCAGTTTAGGGACACTCCCCCGAGAAACAGATACGCAGTATTTT. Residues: CASSLGTLPRETDTQYF.

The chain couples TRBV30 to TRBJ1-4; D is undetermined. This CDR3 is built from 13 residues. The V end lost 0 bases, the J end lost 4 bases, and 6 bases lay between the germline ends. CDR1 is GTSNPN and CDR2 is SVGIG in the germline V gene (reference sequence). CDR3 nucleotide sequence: TGTGCCTGGAGTGTACACCTTAATGAAAAACTGTTTTTT. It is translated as CAWSVHLNEKLFF.

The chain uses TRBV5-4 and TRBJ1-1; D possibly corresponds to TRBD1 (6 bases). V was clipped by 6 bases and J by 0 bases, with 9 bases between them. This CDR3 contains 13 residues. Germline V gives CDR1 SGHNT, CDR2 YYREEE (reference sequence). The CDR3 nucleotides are TGTGCCAGCAAAGGACAGATGAACACTGAAGCTTTCTTT. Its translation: CASKGQMNTEAFF.

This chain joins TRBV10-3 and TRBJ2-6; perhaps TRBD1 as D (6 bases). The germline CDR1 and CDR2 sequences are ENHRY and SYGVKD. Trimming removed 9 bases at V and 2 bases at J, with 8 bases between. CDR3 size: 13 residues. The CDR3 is CAIGGTGANVLTF. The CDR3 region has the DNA TGTGCCATAGGGGGTACTGGGGCCAACGTCCTGACTTTC.

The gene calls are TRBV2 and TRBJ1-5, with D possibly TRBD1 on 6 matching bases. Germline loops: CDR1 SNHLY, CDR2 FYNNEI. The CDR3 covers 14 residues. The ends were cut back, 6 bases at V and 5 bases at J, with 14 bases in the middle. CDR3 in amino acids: CASSLGQPHQPQHF. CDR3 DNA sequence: TGTGCCAGCAGCCTCGGACAGCCTCATCAGCCCCAGCATTTT. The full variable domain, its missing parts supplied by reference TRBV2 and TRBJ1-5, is EPEVTQTPSHQVTQMGQEVILRCVPISNHLYFYWYRQILGQKVEFLVSFYNNEISEKSEIFDDQFSVERPDGSNFTLKIRSTKLEDSAMYFCASSLGQPHQPQHFGDGTRLSIL.